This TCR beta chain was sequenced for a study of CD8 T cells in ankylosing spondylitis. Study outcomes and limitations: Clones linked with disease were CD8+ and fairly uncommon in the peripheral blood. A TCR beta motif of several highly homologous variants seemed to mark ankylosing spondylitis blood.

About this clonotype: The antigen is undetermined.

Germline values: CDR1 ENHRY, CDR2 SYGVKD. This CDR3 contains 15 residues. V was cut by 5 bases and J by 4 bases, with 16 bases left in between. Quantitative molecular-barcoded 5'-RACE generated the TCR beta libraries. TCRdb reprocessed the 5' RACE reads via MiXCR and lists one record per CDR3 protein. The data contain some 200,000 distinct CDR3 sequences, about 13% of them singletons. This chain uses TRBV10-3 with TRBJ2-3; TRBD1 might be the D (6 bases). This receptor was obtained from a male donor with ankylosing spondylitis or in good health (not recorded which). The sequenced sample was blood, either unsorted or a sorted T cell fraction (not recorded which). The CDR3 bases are TGTGCCATCAGTAAAATGCCAGGGGTTGCAGATACGCAGTATTTT. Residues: CAISKMPGVADTQYF.